The clone carrying this T cell receptor beta chain was seen repeatedly, ten times or more. The antigen remains unidentified. This record belongs to a study of T cell responses to AZD1222 COVID-19 vaccine. Study findings and constraints: Vaccine-associated CD4 TCRs spanned spike, dominant at 160-218 and 743-854. Two doses of AZD1222 preceded a rise in Spike-specific TCR breadth and depth. Sampling captured repertoires only after the peak T cell response.

Sequenced by immunoSEQ multiplex PCR; TCRdb stores in-frame clones only, minus some. Of tens of thousands of clones in the sample, about 74% were seen once. The CDR3 totals 12 residues. V was trimmed by 8 bases and J by 3 bases, leaving 11 bases between them. The sample here was peripheral blood, taken on day 0 of AZD1222 vaccination. The rearrangement joins TRBV12-3 or TRBV12-4 to TRBJ2-7, with D perhaps matching TRBD2 (6 bases). This sequence originates from an adult in good health. In DNA form, the CDR3 reads TGTGCCAGCGGGGGACTGAGCTACGAGCAGTACTTC. Its protein product is CASGGLSYEQYF.